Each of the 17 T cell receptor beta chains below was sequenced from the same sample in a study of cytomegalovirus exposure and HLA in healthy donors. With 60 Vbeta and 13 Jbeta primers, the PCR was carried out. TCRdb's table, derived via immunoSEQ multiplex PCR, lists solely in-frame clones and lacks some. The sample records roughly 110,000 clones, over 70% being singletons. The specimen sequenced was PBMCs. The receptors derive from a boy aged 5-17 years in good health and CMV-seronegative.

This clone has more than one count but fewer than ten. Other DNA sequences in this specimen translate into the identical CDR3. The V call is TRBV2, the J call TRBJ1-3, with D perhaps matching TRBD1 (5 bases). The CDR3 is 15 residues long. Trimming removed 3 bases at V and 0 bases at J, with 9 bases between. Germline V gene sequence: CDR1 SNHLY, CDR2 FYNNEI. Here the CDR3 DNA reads TGTGCCAGCAGTGAGGAGGGACTCTCTGGAAACACCATATATTTT. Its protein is CASSEEGLSGNTIYF.

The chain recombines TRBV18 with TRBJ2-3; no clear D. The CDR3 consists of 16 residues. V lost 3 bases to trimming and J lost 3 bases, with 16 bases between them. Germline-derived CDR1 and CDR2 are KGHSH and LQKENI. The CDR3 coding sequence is TGTGCCAGCTCACCGTTTAACCGGGTTAGGACAGATACGCAGTATTTT. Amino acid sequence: CASSPFNRVRTDTQYF.

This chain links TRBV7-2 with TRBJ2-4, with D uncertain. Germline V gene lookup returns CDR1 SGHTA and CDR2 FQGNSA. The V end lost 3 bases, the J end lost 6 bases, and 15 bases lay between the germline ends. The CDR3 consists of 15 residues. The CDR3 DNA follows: TGTGCCAGCAGCTTTAATGGGCAGGCCCTAAACATTCAGTACTTC. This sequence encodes CASSFNGQALNIQYF.

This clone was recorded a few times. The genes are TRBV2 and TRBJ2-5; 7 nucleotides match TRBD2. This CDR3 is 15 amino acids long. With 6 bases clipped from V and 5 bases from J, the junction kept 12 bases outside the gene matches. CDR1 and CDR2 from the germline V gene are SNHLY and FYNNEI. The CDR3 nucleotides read TGTGCCAGCAGAGGAATAGCGGGCAGGGCGGAGACCCAGTACTTC. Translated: CASRGIAGRAETQYF.

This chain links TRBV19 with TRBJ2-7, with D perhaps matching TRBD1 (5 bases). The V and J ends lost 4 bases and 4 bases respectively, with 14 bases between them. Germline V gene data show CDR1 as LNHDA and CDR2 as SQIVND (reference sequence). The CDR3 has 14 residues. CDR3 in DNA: TGTGCCAGTAGTAGCCATCTTCAGGGTTACGAGCAGTACTTC. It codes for CASSSHLQGYEQYF.

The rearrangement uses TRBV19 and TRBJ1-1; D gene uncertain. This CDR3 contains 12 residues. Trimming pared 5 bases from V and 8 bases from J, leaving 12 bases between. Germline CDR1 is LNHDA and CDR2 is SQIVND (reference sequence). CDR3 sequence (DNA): TGTGCCAGTAGTCGTCCGGGTCTAGAAGCTTTCTTT. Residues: CASSRPGLEAFF.

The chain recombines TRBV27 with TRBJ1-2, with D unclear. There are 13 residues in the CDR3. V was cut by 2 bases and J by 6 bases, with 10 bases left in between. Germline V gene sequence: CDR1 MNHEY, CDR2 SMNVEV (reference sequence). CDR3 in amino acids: CASSLIIGDGYTF. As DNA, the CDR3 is TGTGCCAGCAGTTTAATTATTGGAGATGGCTACACCTTC.

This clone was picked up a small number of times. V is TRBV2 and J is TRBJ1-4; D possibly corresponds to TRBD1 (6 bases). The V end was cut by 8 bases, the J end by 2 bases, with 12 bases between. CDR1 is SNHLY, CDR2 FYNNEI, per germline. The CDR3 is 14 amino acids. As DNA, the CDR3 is TGTGCCAGCCGCAGGGGTTCGACTAATGAAAAACTGTTTTTT. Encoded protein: CASRRGSTNEKLFF.

Here the CDR3 reads CASSARTVGEHGTEAFF. DNA of the CDR3: TGTGCCAGCAGTGCCAGGACGGTCGGGGAACACGGCACTGAAGCTTTCTTT. The chain employs TRBV6-1 and TRBJ1-1; no definite D call. V lost 4 bases and J 4 bases, leaving 22 bases between the germline ends. This CDR3 is 17 amino acids long. Germline loops: CDR1 MNHNS, CDR2 SASEGT.

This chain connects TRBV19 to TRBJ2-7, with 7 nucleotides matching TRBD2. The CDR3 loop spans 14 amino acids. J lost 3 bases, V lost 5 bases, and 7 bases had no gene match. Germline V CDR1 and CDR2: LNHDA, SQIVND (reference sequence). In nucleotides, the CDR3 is TGTGCCAGTAGTCCTCTGGGGGGGGACTACGAGCAGTACTTC. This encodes CASSPLGGDYEQYF.

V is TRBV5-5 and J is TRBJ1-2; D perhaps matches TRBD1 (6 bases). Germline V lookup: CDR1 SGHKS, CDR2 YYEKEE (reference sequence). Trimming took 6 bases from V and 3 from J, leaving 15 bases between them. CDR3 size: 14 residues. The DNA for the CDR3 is TGTGCCAGCACCCTCGGGCCAGGGGACTATGGCTACACCTTC. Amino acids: CASTLGPGDYGYTF.

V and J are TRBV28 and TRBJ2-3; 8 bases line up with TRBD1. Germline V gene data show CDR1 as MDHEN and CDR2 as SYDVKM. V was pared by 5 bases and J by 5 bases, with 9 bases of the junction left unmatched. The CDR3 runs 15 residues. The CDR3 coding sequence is TGTGCCAGCAGTGTCAGACAGGGGAGTATAGATACGCAGTATTTT. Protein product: CASSVRQGSIDTQYF.

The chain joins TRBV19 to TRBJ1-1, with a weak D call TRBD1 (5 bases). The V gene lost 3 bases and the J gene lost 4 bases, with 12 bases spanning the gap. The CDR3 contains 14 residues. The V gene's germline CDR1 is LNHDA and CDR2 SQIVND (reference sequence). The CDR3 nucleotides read TGTGCCAGTAGTATCGGGGGGATTAGCACTGAAGCTTTCTTT. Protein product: CASSIGGISTEAFF.

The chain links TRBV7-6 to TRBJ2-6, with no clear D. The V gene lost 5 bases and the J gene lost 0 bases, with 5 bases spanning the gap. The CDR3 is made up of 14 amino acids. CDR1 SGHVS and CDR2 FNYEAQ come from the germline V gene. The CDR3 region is CASSEYSGANVLTF. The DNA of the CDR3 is TGTGCCAGCAGCGAGTACTCTGGGGCCAACGTCCTGACTTTC.

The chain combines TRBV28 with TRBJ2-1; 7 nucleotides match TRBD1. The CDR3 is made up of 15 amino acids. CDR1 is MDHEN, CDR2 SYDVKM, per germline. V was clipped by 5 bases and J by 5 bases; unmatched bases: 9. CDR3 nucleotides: TGTGCCAGCAGTCCGGGGACAGTGGACCACAATGAGCAGTTCTTC. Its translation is CASSPGTVDHNEQFF.

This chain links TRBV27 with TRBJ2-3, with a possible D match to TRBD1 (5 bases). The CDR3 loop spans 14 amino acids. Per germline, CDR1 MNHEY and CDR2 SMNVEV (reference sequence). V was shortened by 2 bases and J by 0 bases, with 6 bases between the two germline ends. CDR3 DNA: TGTGCCAGCAGTTTAGGGGCTAGCACAGATACGCAGTATTTT. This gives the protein CASSLGASTDTQYF.

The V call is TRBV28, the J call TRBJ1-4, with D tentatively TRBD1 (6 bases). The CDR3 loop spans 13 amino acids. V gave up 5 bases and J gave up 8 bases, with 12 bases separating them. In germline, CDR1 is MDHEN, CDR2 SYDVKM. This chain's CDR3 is CASSRTVTEKLFF. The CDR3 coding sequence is TGTGCCAGCAGTAGGACAGTAACCGAAAAACTGTTTTTT.